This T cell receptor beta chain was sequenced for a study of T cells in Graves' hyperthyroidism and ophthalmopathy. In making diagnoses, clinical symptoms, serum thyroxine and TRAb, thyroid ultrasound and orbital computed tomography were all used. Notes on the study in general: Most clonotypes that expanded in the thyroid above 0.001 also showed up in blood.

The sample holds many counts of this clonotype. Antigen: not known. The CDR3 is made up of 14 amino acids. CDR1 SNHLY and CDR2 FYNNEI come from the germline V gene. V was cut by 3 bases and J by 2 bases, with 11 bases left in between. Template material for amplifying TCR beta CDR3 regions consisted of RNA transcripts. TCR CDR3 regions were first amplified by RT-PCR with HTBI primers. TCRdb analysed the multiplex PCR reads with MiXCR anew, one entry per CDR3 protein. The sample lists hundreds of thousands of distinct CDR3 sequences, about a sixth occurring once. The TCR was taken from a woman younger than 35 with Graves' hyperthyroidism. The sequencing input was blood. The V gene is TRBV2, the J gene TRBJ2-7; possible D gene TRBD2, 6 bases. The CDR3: CASSDGGSTYEQYF. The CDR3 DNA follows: TGTGCCAGCAGTGACGGGGGATCTACCTACGAGCAGTACTTC.